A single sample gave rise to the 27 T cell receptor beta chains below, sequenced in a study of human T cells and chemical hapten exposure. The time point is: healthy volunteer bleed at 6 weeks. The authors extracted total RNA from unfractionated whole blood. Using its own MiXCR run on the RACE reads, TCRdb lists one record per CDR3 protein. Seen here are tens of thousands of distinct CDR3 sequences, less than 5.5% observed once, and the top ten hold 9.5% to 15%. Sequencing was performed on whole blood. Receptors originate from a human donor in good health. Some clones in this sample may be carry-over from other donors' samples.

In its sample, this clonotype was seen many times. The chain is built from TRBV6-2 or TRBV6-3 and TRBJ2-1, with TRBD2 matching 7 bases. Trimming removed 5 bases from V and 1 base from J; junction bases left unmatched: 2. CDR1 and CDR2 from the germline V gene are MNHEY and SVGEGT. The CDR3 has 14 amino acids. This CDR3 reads CASSRGGSYNEQFF. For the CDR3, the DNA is TGTGCCAGCAGTCGCGGGGGTTCCTACAATGAGCAGTTCTTC.

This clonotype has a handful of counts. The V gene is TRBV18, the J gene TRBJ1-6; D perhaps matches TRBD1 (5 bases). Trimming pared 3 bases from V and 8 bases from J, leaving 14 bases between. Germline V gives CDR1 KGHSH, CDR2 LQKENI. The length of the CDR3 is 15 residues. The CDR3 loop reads CASSPLRGIDSPLHF. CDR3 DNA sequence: TGTGCCAGCTCACCCCTTAGGGGAATCGATTCACCCCTCCACTTT.

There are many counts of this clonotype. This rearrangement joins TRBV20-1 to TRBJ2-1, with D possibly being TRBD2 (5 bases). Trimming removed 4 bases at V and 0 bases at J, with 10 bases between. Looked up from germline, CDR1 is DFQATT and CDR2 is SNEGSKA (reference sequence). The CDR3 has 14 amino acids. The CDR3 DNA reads TGCAGTGCTACGGAGGATAGCTCCTACAATGAGCAGTTCTTC. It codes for CSATEDSSYNEQFF.

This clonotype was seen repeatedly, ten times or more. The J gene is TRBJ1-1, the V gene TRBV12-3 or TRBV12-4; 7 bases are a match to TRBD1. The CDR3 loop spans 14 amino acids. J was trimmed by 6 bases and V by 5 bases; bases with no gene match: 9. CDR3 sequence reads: CASSPGTAVAEAFF. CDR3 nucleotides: TGTGCCAGCAGTCCCGGGACAGCCGTGGCTGAAGCTTTCTTT.

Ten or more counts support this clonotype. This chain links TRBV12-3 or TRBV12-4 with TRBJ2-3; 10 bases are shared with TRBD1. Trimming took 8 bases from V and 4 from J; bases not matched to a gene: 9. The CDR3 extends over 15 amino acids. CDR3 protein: CASSPQGQGSDTQYF. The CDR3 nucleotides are TGTGCCAGCTCCCCTCAGGGACAGGGGTCAGATACGCAGTATTTT.

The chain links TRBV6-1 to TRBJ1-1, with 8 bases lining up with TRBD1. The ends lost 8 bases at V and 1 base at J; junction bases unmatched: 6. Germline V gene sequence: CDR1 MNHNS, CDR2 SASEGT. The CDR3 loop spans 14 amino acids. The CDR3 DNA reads TGTGCCAGCGGCGTGACAGGGGCGAACACTGAAGCTTTCTTT. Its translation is CASGVTGANTEAFF.

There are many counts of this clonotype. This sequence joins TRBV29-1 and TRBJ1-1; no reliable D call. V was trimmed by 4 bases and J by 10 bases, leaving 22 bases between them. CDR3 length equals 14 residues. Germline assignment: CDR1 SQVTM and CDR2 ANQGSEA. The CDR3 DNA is TGCAGCGTTGGATTGACATCTCGGGTGGTGGGAGCTTTCTTT. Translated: CSVGLTSRVVGAFF.

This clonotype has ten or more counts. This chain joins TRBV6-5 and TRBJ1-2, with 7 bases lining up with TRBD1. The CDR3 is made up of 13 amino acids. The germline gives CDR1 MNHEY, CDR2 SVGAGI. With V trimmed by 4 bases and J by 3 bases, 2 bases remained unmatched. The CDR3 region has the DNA TGTGCCAGCAGTTCTACAGGGGACTATGGCTACACCTTC. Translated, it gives CASSSTGDYGYTF.

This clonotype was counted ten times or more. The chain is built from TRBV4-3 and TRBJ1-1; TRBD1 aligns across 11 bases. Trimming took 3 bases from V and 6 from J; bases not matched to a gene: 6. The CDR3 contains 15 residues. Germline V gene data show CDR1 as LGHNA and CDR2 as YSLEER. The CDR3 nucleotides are TGCGCCAGCAGCCACAGGACAGGGGGCGCCTCTGAAGCTTTCTTT. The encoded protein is CASSHRTGGASEAFF.

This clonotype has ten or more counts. The CDR3 reads CSVKDRAGLNTEAFF. In nucleotides, the CDR3 is TGCAGCGTTAAGGACAGGGCTGGGTTGAACACTGAAGCTTTCTTT. V is TRBV29-1 and J is TRBJ1-1, with 8 bases identical to TRBD1. The CDR3 length is 15 residues. Germline lookup yields CDR1 SQVTM and CDR2 ANQGSEA. With 5 bases clipped from V and 0 bases from J, the junction kept 8 bases outside the gene matches.

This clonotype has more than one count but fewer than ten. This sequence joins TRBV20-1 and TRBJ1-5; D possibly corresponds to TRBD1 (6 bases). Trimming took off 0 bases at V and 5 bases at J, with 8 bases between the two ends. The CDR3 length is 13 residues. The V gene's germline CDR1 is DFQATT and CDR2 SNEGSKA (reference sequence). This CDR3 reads CSARDPGDQPQHF. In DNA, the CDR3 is TGCAGTGCTAGAGATCCAGGGGATCAGCCCCAGCATTTT.

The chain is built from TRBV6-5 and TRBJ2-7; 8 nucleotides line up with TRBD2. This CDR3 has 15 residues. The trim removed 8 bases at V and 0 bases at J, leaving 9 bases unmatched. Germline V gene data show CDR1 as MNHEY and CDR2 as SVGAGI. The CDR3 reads CASGSSGTSSYEQYF. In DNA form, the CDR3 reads TGTGCCAGCGGATCTTCCGGGACTAGCTCCTACGAGCAGTACTTC.

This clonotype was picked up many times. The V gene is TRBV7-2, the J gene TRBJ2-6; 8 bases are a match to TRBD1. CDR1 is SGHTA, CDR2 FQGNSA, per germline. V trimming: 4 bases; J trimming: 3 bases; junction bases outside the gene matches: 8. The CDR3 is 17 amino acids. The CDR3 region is CASSSTQTGVGANVLTF. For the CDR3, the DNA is TGTGCCAGCAGCTCCACCCAGACAGGGGTTGGGGCCAACGTCCTGACTTTC.

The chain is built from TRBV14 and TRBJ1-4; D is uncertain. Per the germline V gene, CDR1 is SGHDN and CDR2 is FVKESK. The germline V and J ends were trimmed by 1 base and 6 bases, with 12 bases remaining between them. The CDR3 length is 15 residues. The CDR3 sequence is CASSQGREVDEKLFF. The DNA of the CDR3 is TGTGCCAGCAGCCAAGGGAGGGAGGTTGATGAAAAACTGTTTTTT. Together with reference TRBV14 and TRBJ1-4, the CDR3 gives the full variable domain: EAGVTQFPSHSVIEKGQTVTLRCDPISGHDNLYWYRRVMGKEIKFLLHFVKESKQDESGMPNNRFLAERTGGTYSTLKVQPAELEDSGVYFCASSQGREVDEKLFFGSGTQLSVL.

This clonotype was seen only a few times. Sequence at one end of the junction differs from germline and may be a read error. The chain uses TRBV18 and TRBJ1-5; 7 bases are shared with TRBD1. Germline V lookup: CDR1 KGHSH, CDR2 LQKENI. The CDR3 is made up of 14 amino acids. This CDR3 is CASSPQGSDQPQHF. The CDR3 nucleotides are TGTGCCAGCTCGCCACAGGGGAGCGATCAGCCCCAGCATTTT.

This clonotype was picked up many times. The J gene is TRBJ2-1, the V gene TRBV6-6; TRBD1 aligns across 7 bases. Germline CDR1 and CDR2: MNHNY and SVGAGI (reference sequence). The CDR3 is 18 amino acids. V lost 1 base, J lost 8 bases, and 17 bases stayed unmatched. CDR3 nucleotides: TGTGCCAGCAGTTACTTAGGTGGGACAGCCCCTCTTCTCGATGAGCAGTTCTTC. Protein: CASSYLGGTAPLLDEQFF.

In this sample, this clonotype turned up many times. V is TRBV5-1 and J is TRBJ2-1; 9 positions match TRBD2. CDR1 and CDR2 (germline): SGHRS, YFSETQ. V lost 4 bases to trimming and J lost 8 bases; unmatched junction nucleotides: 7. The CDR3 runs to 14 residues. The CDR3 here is CASSAGTSIYEQFF. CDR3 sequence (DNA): TGCGCCAGCAGCGCCGGGACTAGCATCTATGAGCAGTTCTTC. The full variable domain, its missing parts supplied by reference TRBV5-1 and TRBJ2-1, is KAGVTQTPRYLIKTRGQQVTLSCSPISGHRSVSWYQQTPGQGLQFLFEYFSETQRNKGNFPGRFSGRQFSNSRSEMNVSTLELGDSALYLCASSAGTSIYEQFFGPGTRLTVL.

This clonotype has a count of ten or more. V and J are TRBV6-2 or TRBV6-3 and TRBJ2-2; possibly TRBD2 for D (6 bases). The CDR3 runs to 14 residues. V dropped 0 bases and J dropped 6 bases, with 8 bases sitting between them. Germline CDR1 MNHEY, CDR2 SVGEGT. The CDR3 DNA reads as TGTGCCAGCAGTTACTCAACTAGCTCCGGGGAGCTGTTTTTT. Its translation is CASSYSTSSGELFF.

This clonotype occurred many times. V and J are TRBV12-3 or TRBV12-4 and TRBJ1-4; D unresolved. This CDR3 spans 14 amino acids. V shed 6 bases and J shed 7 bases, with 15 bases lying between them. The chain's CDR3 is CASRREGYSEKLFF. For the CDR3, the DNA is TGTGCCAGCAGGCGGGAAGGGTATAGTGAAAAACTGTTTTTT.

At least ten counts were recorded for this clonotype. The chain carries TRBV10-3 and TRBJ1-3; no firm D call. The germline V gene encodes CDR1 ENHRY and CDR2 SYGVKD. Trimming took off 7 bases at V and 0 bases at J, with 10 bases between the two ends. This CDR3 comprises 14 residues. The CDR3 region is CAIKGGGSGNTIYF. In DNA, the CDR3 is TGTGCCATCAAGGGCGGCGGCTCTGGAAACACCATATATTTT.

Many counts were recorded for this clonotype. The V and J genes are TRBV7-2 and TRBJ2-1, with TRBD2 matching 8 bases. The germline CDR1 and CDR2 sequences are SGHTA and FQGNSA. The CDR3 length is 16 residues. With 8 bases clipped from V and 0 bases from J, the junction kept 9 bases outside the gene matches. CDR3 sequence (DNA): TGTGCCAGCCTCAGCGGGAGTCTTCGCTCCTACAATGAGCAGTTCTTC. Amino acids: CASLSGSLRSYNEQFF. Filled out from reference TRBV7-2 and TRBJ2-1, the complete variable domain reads GAGVSQSPSNKVTEKGKDVELRCDPISGHTALYWYRQSLGQGLEFLIYFQGNSAPDKSGLPSDRFSAERTGGSVSTLTIQRTQQEDSAVYLCASLSGSLRSYNEQFFGPGTRLTVL.

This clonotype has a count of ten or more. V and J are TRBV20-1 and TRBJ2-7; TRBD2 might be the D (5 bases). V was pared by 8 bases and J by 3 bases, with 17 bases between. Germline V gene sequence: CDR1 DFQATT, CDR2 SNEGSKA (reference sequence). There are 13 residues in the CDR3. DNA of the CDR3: TGCAGTACCCCCTTACTGGAGGACTACGAGCAGTACTTC. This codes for CSTPLLEDYEQYF.

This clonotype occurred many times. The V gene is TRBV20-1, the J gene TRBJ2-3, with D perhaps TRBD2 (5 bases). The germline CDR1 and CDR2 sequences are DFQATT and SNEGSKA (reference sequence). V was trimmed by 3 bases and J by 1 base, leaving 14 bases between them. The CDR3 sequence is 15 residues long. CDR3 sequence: CSAREQLLGTDTQYF. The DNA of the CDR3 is TGCAGTGCTAGGGAGCAGCTACTAGGCACAGATACGCAGTATTTT.

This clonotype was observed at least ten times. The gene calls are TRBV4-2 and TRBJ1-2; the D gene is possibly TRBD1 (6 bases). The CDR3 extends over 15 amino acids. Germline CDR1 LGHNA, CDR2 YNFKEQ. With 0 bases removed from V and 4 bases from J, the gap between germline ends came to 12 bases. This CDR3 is CASSQDQGSAYGYTF. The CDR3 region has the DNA TGTGCCAGCAGCCAAGATCAGGGGTCGGCCTATGGCTACACCTTC.

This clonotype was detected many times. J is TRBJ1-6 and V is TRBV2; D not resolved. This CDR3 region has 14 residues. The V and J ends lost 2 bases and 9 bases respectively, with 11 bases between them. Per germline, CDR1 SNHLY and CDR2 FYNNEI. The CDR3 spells CASSELVQSSPLHF. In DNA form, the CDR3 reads TGTGCCAGCAGTGAATTGGTTCAGTCTTCACCCCTCCACTTT.

The CDR3 bases are TGCGCCAGCAGCTTGGCGGCAGGGACTATGAACACTGAAGCTTTCTTT. Protein: CASSLAAGTMNTEAFF. The rearrangement joins TRBV5-1 to TRBJ1-1; tentatively, D is TRBD1 (5 bases). Germline V CDR1 and CDR2: SGHRS, YFSETQ. Between the trimmed V and J ends, which lost 0 bases and 0 bases, there was a span of 12 bases. The CDR3 covers 16 residues. Full variable domain (outside the CDR3, taken from reference TRBV5-1 and TRBJ1-1): KAGVTQTPRYLIKTRGQQVTLSCSPISGHRSVSWYQQTPGQGLQFLFEYFSETQRNKGNFPGRFSGRQFSNSRSEMNVSTLELGDSALYLCASSLAAGTMNTEAFFGQGTRLTVV.

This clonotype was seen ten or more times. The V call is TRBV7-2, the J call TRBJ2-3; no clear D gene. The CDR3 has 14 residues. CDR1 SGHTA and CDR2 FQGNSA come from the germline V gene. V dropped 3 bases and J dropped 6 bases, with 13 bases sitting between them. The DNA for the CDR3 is TGTGCCAGCAGCTTTATCGGGCGCGGCGATACGCAGTATTTT. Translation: CASSFIGRGDTQYF.